Below are 25 T cell receptor beta chains sequenced from a single sample in a study of blood T cell repertoires in COVID-19 (dated by TCRdb to the early 2020s). Library preparation used the immunoSEQ multiplex PCR assay. TCRdb obtained this table from immuneACCESS and retained in-frame rearrangements with V and J assigned. These tables miss some clones; where compared with another copy, unresolved V genes account for less than half of the shortfall, and the remainder is unexplained. A total of 350,000 to 400,000 clones appear in this sample, roughly nine tenths of them only once. Of the sample, 0.86% falls within the top ten clones. Material: PBMCs or T cells enriched from blood (not recorded which). The receptors come from a woman aged 40 to 50 who had been exposed to COVID-19.

On this clone: The same CDR3 is also encoded by other DNA sequences in this sample. V is TRBV6-5 and J is TRBJ1-1; D is unresolved. This CDR3 has 11 residues. Germline assignment: CDR1 MNHEY and CDR2 SVGAGI. V shed 4 bases and J shed 4 bases, with 4 bases lying between them. The CDR3 region has the DNA TGTGCCAGCAGTTCCTTCACTGAAGCTTTCTTT. Protein sequence: CASSSFTEAFF.

V and J are TRBV2 and TRBJ2-2, with TRBD2 identical over 10 bases. The CDR3 loop spans 16 amino acids. Germline V gene lookup returns CDR1 SNHLY and CDR2 FYNNEI. Trimming cost V 4 bases and J 1 base; bases outside gene matches: 3. The DNA of the CDR3 is TGTGCCAGCAGTGGGGCTAGCGGGAGGAACACCGGGGAGCTGTTTTTT. Protein product: CASSGASGRNTGELFF.

The CDR3 sequence is CSVKKRSSYNEQFF. The CDR3 nucleotides read TGCAGCGTTAAAAAGCGTAGCTCCTACAATGAGCAGTTCTTC. V gene TRBV29-1 combines with J gene TRBJ2-1, with D hard to call. CDR3 length: 14 residues. V lost 5 bases and J 0 bases, leaving 11 bases between the germline ends. CDR1 and CDR2 (germline): SQVTM, ANQGSEA.

This chain joins TRBV5-5 and TRBJ1-5, with a possible D match to TRBD1 (6 bases). CDR3 length equals 15 residues. Between the trimmed V and J ends, which lost 7 bases and 0 bases, there was a span of 14 bases. Germline V lookup: CDR1 SGHKS, CDR2 YYEKEE (reference sequence). In DNA form, the CDR3 reads TGTGCCAGCGGTGGACAGCTAAATAGCAATCAGCCCCAGCATTTT. It translates to CASGGQLNSNQPQHF.

In regard to this clone: Within the sample, other DNA sequences also encode this same CDR3. This rearrangement joins TRBV30 to TRBJ1-1; TRBD1 is a possible D gene (5 bases). CDR3 size: 13 residues. V was shortened by 3 bases and J by 0 bases, with 8 bases between the two germline ends. Germline CDR1 reads GTSNPN; CDR2 reads SVGIG (reference sequence). The CDR3 reads CAWRRGMNTEAFF. The CDR3 nucleotides are TGTGCCTGGAGGCGGGGGATGAACACTGAAGCTTTCTTT.

The chain employs TRBV29-1 and TRBJ1-2, with 7 bases lining up with TRBD1. Germline assignment: CDR1 SQVTM and CDR2 ANQGSEA. CDR3 size: 13 residues. The V segment lost 7 bases and the J segment 8 bases; nucleotides outside the gene matches: 13. The CDR3 loop is CSGESTGTGGYTF. The CDR3 coding sequence is TGCAGCGGAGAATCGACAGGGACGGGGGGCTACACCTTC. Combining the CDR3 with reference TRBV29-1 and TRBJ1-2 gives the whole variable domain SAVISQKPSRDICQRGTSLTIQCQVDSQVTMMFWYRQQPGQSLTLIATANQGSEATYESGFVIDKFPISRPNLTFSTLTVSNMSPEDSSIYLCSGESTGTGGYTFGSGTRLTVV.

The chain uses TRBV6-5 and TRBJ1-1, with D possibly being TRBD1 (5 bases). Trimming removed 7 bases from V and 0 bases from J, with 12 bases in between. Germline V lookup: CDR1 MNHEY, CDR2 SVGAGI. The CDR3 is 14 residues long. CDR3 residues: CASTAGHLNTEAFF. CDR3 sequence (DNA): TGTGCCAGCACCGCTGGACACTTGAACACTGAAGCTTTCTTT.

The V call is TRBV5-4, the J call TRBJ2-7, with 12 bases identical to TRBD1. The CDR3 runs to 15 residues. The ends lost 4 bases at V and 3 bases at J; junction bases unmatched: 5. Germline V CDR1 and CDR2: SGHNT, YYREEE (reference sequence). DNA for the CDR3: TGTGCCAGCAGCGCCGGGACAGGGGGCTTCTACGAGCAGTACTTC. Protein: CASSAGTGGFYEQYF.

V usage is TRBV7-2 and J usage is TRBJ2-3; TRBD1 matches 7 bases. CDR3 length: 15 residues. Germline V gene lookup returns CDR1 SGHTA and CDR2 FQGNSA. V dropped 5 bases and J dropped 2; count of bases not matched to a gene: 7. The CDR3 sequence: CASSAPGGFTDTQYF. The CDR3 DNA is TGTGCCAGCAGCGCCCCAGGGGGTTTCACAGATACGCAGTATTTT.

The CDR3 reads CASGLSGYAVNTEAFF. CDR3 coding DNA: TGTGCTAGTGGTTTGTCCGGGTATGCGGTGAACACTGAAGCTTTCTTT. The chain carries TRBV12-5 and TRBJ1-1; the D is unclear. V was pared by 2 bases and J by 0 bases, with 13 bases between. The germline V gene encodes CDR1 LGHNT and CDR2 FRNRAP. CDR3 length: 16 amino acids.

This chain uses TRBV19 with TRBJ1-1; maybe TRBD1 (6 bases). Germline lookup yields CDR1 LNHDA and CDR2 SQIVND (reference sequence). V was cut by 6 bases and J by 1 base, with 12 bases left in between. The CDR3 is 14 amino acids. CDR3 in amino acids: CASSYVTGNTEAFF. The CDR3 DNA follows: TGTGCCAGTAGCTATGTGACAGGGAACACTGAAGCTTTCTTT.

The rearrangement links TRBV20-1 to TRBJ1-2, with D unresolved. Germline V gives CDR1 DFQATT, CDR2 SNEGSKA (reference sequence). Trimming shortened V by 6 bases and J by 8 bases, and 19 bases separated the two germline ends. The CDR3 consists of 13 residues. CDR3 in amino acids: CSASGGIGIGYTF. Here the CDR3 DNA reads TGCAGTGCCAGTGGTGGTATTGGCATAGGCTACACCTTC.

This clone came up once. The V call is TRBV9, the J call TRBJ2-3; 7 bases agree with TRBD2. Germline V gives CDR1 SGDLS, CDR2 YYNGEE. V gave up 4 bases and J gave up 1 base; unmatched junction bases: 9. The CDR3 covers 16 residues. CDR3 bases: TGTGCCAGCAGCCCCCGGTCTAGCGGCCGCACAGATACGCAGTATTTT. It translates to CASSPRSSGRTDTQYF.

The chain links TRBV6-4 to TRBJ1-1; no clear D gene. V lost 2 bases to trimming and J lost 8 bases, with 9 bases between them. There are 12 residues in the CDR3. Germline V gene data show CDR1 as MRHNA and CDR2 as SNTAGT. CDR3 residues: CASSDGGREAFF. The CDR3 DNA reads TGTGCCAGCAGTGACGGCGGGAGGGAAGCTTTCTTT.

This chain joins TRBV11-2 and TRBJ1-1, with TRBD1 identical over 7 bases. Unmatched junction bases numbered 10, after V lost 4 bases and J lost 8 bases. This CDR3 region has 14 residues. Germline CDR1 and CDR2: SGHAT and FQNNGV. This CDR3 is CASSSLQGIGEAFF. The DNA of the CDR3 is TGTGCCAGCAGCTCCCTACAGGGGATCGGGGAAGCTTTCTTT.

The chain joins TRBV9 to TRBJ1-6; the D gene is possibly TRBD1 (6 bases). The CDR3 totals 15 residues. CDR1 is SGDLS and CDR2 is YYNGEE in the germline V gene. V gave up 4 bases and J gave up 7 bases, with 15 bases separating them. The CDR3 reads CASSLLGRGNSPLHF. CDR3 DNA: TGTGCCAGCAGCCTTCTTGGCAGGGGAAATTCACCCCTCCACTTT. Full variable domain (outside the CDR3, taken from reference TRBV9 and TRBJ1-6): DSGVTQTPKHLITATGQRVTLRCSPRSGDLSVYWYQQSLDQGLQFLIQYYNGEERAKGNILERFSAQQFPDLHSELNLSSLELGDSALYFCASSLLGRGNSPLHFGNGTRLTVT.

The genes are TRBV3-1 (or the pseudogene TRBV3-2) and TRBJ1-4, with unresolved D. Trimming took 1 base from V and 13 from J, leaving 10 bases between them. CDR1 and CDR2 from the germline V gene are LGHDT and YNNKEL (reference sequence). This CDR3 has 12 residues. The CDR3 DNA reads as TGTGCCAGCAGCCAAGGGGAGGCAGGACTGTTTTTT. It specifies CASSQGEAGLFF.

The V call is TRBV6-5, the J call TRBJ1-4, with D maybe TRBD1 (6 bases). Trimming removed 11 bases from V and 7 bases from J, with 14 bases in between. In germline, CDR1 is MNHEY, CDR2 SVGAGI. The CDR3 extends over 12 amino acids. The CDR3, as DNA: TGTGCCGGGTCCTGGGGGCGTGAAAAACTGTTTTTT. Protein sequence: CAGSWGREKLFF.

The chain carries TRBV19 and TRBJ1-6; D not resolved. V was pared by 3 bases and J by 1 base, with 7 bases between. The CDR3 is 15 residues long. CDR1 is LNHDA, CDR2 SQIVND, per germline (reference sequence). The CDR3 sequence is CASSMTKSYNSPLHF. CDR3 in DNA: TGTGCCAGTAGTATGACAAAATCCTATAATTCACCCCTCCACTTT.

V and J are TRBV7-6 and TRBJ2-7; 11 bases line up with TRBD1. CDR3 size: 15 residues. The junction had 7 bases not matched to a gene; V was cut back by 5 bases and J by 4 bases. Germline CDR1 SGHVS, CDR2 FNYEAQ. The CDR3 nucleotides are TGTGCCAGCAGCCCTAGGACAGGGGGCGAGTACGAGCAGTACTTC. Translated, it gives CASSPRTGGEYEQYF.

CDR3 residues: CASSINSGVSRAFF. CDR3 coding DNA: TGTGCCAGTAGTATCAATTCAGGGGTGAGTAGAGCTTTCTTT. The genes are TRBV19 and TRBJ1-1, with D perhaps TRBD1 (6 bases). CDR3 length: 14 amino acids. Germline lookup yields CDR1 LNHDA and CDR2 SQIVND (reference sequence). V was cut by 3 bases and J by 10 bases, with 18 bases left in between.

The chain links TRBV14 to TRBJ2-2; 8 bases are a match to TRBD1. This CDR3 region has 16 residues. With V trimmed by 3 bases and J by 7 bases, 10 bases remained unmatched. Germline CDR1 is SGHDN and CDR2 is FVKESK. CDR3 loop: CASSHWTGRNIGELFF. The CDR3 bases are TGTGCCAGCAGCCATTGGACAGGGAGAAATATCGGGGAGCTGTTTTTT.

The rearrangement uses TRBV6-6 and TRBJ1-5, with 7 bases matching TRBD1. CDR1 is MNHNY, CDR2 SVGAGI, per germline (reference sequence). Trimming took 5 bases from V and 3 from J; bases not matched to a gene: 4. The CDR3 has 14 amino acids. The CDR3 DNA reads TGTGCCAGCAGTCCAGGACAGGTCAATCAGCCCCAGCATTTT. Translating gives CASSPGQVNQPQHF.

This clone has just a few counts. The V gene is TRBV15, the J gene TRBJ1-2; D is ambiguous. This CDR3 has 14 residues. Per germline, CDR1 LNHNV and CDR2 YYDKDF (reference sequence). V lost 1 base and J lost 5, with 11 bases in between. This chain's CDR3 is CATSRGPGYYGYTF. In nucleotides, the CDR3 is TGTGCCACCAGCAGAGGCCCGGGTTATTATGGCTACACCTTC.

In this sample, this clone turned up a few times. The gene calls are TRBV7-8 and TRBJ1-3, with D hard to call. The V end was cut by 0 bases, the J end by 0 bases, with 12 bases between. Per germline, CDR1 SGHVS and CDR2 FQNEAQ. The CDR3 sequence is 17 residues long. For the CDR3, the DNA is TGTGCCAGCAGCTTAGCCAATGAGGCCGACTCTGGAAACACCATATATTTT. Translated: CASSLANEADSGNTIYF.